This TCR beta chain was retrieved from a study of blood T cell repertoires in COVID-19. Assay used: immunoSEQ multiplex PCR; TCRdb lists only in-frame clones, some missing. Of 350,000 to 400,000 clones in the sample, roughly 90% were seen once. Participants in the exposed group had met a COVID-19 case in the 2 weeks before joining the study. This CDR3 is 16 amino acids long. The V gene's germline CDR1 is LGHDT and CDR2 YNNKEL (reference sequence). V lost 4 bases and J lost 6, with 22 bases in between. The chain recombines TRBV3-1 (or the pseudogene TRBV3-2) with TRBJ2-7; a possible D gene is TRBD2 (6 bases). The TCR comes from a woman between 40 and 50 years old who had been exposed to COVID-19. Specimen: PBMCs or T cells enriched from blood (not recorded which). This CDR3 reads CASSLTGGYGRGEQYF. The CDR3 DNA reads as TGTGCCAGCAGCCTTACTGGGGGGTACGGACGGGGCGAGCAGTACTTC.